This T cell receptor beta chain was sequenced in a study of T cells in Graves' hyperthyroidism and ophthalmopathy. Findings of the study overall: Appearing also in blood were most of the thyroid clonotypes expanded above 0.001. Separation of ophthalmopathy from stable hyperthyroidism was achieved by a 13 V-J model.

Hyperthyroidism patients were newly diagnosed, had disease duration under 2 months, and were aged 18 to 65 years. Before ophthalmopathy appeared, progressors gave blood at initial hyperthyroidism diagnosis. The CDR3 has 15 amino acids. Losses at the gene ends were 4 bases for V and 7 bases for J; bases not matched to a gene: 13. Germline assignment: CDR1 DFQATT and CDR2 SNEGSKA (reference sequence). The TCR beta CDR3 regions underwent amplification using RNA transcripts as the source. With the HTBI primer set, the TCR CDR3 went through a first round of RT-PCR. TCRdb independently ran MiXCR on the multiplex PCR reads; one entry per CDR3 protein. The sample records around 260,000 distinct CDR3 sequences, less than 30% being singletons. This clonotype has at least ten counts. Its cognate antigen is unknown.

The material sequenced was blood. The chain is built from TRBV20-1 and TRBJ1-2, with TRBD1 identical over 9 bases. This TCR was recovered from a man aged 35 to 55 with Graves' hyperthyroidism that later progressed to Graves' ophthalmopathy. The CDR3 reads CSANSGQGVLGGYTF. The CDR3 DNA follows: TGCAGTGCTAACTCGGGACAGGGTGTATTAGGTGGCTACACCTTC.